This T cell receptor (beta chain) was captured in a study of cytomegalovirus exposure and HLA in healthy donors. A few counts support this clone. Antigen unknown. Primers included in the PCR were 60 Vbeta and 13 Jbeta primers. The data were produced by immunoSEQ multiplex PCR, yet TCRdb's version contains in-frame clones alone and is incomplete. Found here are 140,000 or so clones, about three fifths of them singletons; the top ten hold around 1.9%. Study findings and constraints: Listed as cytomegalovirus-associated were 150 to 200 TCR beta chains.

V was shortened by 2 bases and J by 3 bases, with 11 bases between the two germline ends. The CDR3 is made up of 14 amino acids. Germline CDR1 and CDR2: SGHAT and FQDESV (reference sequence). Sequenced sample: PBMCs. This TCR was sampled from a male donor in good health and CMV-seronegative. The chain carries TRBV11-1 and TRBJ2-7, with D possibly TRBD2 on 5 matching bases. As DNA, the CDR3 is TGTGCCAGCAGCTTAACATTGGGAGACTACGAGCAGTACTTC. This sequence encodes CASSLTLGDYEQYF.